This TCR beta chain comes out of a study of T cell repertoires in cytomegalovirus infection. TCRdb re-derived calls from the reads in MiXCR, one entry per CDR3 protein. The data contain 560,000 or so distinct CDR3 sequences, more than 15% of them singletons. Between the trimmed V and J ends, which lost 6 bases and 7 bases, there was a span of 21 bases. Looked up from germline, CDR1 is SGHTA and CDR2 is FQGNSA. The CDR3 is made up of 16 amino acids. There are many counts of this clonotype. Sequenced: CD8+ T cells from PBMCs. The J gene is TRBJ2-2, the V gene TRBV7-2; perhaps TRBD1 as D (7 bases). The clonotype comes from a human donor in good health (CMV status not recorded). Some clones in this sample may be carry-over from other donors' samples. CDR3 coding DNA: TGTGCCAGCAGTCTCATTAGCGGACAGGCAGGCGGGGAGCTGTTTTTT. This encodes CASSLISGQAGGELFF.